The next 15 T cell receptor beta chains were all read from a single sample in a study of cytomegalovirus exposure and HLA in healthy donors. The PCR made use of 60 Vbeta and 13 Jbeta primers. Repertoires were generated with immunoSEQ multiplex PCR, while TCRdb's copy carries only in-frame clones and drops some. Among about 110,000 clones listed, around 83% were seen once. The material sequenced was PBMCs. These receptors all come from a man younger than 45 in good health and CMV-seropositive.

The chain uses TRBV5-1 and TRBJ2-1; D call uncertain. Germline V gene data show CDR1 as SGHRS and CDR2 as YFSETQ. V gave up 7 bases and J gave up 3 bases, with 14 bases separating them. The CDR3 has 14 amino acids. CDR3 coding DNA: TGCGCCAGCGCTCTCGACTCCGACTACAATGAGCAGTTCTTC. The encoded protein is CASALDSDYNEQFF. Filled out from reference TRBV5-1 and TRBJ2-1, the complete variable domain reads KAGVTQTPRYLIKTRGQQVTLSCSPISGHRSVSWYQQTPGQGLQFLFEYFSETQRNKGNFPGRFSGRQFSNSRSEMNVSTLELGDSALYLCASALDSDYNEQFFGPGTRLTVL.

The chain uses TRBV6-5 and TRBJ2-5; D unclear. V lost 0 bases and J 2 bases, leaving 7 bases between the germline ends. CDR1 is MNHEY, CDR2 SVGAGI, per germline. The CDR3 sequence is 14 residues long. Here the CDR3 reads CASSYSGRQETQYF. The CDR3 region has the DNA TGTGCCAGCAGTTACTCGGGCAGACAAGAGACCCAGTACTTC.

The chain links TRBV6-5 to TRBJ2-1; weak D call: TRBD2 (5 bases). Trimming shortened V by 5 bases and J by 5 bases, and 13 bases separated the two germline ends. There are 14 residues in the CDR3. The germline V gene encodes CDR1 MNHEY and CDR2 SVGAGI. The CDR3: CASSLLGADNEQFF. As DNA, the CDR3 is TGTGCCAGCAGTCTCCTCGGAGCGGACAATGAGCAGTTCTTC.

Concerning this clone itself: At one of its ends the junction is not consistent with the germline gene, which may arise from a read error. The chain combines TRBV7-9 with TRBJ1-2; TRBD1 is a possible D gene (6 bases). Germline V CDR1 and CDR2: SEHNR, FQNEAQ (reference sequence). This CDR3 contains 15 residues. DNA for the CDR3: TGTTCCAGCAGCTTAGAACAGGGATATAACTATGGCTACACCTTC. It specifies CSSSLEQGYNYGYTF.

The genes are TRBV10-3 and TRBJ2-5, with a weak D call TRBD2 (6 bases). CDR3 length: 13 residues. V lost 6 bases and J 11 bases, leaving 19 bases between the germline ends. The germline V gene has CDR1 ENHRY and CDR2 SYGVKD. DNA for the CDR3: TGTGCCATCAGGGCCGTGCGGGGCAGGGAGCAGTACTTC. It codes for CAIRAVRGREQYF.

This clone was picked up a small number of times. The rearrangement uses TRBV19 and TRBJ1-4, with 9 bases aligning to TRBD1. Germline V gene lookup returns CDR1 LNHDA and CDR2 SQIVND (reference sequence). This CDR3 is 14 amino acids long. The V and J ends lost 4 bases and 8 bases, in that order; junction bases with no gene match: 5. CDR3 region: CASSTGTGWEKLFF. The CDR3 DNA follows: TGTGCCAGTAGTACCGGGACAGGGTGGGAAAAACTGTTTTTT.

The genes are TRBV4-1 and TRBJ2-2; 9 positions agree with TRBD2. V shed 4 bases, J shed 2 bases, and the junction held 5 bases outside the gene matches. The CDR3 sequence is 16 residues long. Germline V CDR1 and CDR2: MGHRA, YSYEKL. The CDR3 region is CASSPREGINTGELFF. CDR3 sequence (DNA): TGCGCCAGCAGCCCGCGGGAGGGTATAAACACCGGGGAGCTGTTTTTT.

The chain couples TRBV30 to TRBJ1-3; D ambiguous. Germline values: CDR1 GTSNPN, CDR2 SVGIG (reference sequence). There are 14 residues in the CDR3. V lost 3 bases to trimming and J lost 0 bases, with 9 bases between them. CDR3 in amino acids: CAWSPVFSGNTIYF. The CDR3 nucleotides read TGTGCCTGGAGCCCAGTTTTCTCTGGAAACACCATATATTTT.

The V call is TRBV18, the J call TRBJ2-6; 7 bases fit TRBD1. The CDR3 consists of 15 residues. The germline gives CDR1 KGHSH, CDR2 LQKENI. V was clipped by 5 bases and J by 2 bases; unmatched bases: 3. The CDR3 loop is CASSIGTAGANVLTF. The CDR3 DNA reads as TGTGCCAGCTCAATTGGGACAGCTGGGGCCAACGTCCTGACTTTC.

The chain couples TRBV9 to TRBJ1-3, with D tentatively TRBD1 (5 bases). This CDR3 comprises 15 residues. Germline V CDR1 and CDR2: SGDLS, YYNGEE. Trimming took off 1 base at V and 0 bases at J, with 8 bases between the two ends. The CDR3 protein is CASSVTGVSGNTIYF. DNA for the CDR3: TGTGCCAGCAGCGTAACAGGTGTCTCTGGAAACACCATATATTTT.

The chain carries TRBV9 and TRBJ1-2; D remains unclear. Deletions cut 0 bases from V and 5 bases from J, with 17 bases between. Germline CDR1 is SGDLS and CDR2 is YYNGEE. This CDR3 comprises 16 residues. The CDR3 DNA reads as TGTGCCAGCAGCGTAGGTTCGGAGAGGGCCATGTATGGCTACACCTTC. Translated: CASSVGSERAMYGYTF.

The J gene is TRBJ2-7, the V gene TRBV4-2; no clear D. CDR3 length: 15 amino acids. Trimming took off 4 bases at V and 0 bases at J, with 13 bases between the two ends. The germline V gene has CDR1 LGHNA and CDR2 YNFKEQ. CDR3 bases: TGTGCCAGCAGCCCAAACCGCGATTCCTCCTACGAGCAGTACTTC. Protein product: CASSPNRDSSYEQYF.

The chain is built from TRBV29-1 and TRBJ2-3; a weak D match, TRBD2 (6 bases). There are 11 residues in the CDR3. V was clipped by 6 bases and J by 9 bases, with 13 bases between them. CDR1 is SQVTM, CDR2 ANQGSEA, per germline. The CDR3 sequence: CSVKAGSTQYF. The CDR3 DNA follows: TGCAGCGTAAAGGCGGGGAGCACGCAGTATTTT.

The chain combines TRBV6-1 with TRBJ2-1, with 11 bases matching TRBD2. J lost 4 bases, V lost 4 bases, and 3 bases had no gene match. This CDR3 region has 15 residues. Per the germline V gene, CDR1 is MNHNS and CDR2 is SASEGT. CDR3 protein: CASSVGTSGYNEQFF. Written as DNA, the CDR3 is TGTGCCAGCAGTGTGGGGACTAGCGGATACAATGAGCAGTTCTTC.

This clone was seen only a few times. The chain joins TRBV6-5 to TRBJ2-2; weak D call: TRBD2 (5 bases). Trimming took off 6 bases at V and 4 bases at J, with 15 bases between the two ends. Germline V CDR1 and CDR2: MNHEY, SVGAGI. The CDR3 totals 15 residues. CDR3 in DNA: TGTGCCAGCAGCCGAAGGATAGGGAGCACCGGGGAGCTGTTTTTT. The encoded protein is CASSRRIGSTGELFF.